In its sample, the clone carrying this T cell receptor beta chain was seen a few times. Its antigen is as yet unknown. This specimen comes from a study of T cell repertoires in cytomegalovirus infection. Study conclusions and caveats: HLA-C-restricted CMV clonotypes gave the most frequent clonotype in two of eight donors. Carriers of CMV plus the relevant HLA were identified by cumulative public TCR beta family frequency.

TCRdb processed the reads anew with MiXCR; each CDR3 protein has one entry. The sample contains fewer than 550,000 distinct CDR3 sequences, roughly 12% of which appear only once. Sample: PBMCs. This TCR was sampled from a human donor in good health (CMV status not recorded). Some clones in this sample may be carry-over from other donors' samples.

CDR3 amino acids: CASSQLTGVTGNTIYF. DNA for the CDR3: TGTGCCAGCAGCCAGTTGACAGGGGTGACCGGAAACACCATATATTTT. The chain couples TRBV9 to TRBJ1-3; 8 bases agree with TRBD1. The germline CDR1 and CDR2 sequences are SGDLS and YYNGEE. J lost 4 bases, V lost 4 bases, and 10 bases had no gene match. The CDR3 loop spans 16 amino acids.